This T cell receptor (beta chain) is drawn from a study of T cells expressing NK-cell markers. Study-level background: Most of the eight sequenced donors were HCMV-seropositive; one was seronegative.

Germline V gene lookup returns CDR1 MNHEY and CDR2 SVGEGT. This CDR3 has 16 amino acids. As the method of synthesis, 5'RACE template switching with UMIs yielded TCR beta cDNA. For each CDR3 protein, TCRdb gives one entry from its re-call of the 5' RACE reads, without DNA. This table lists approximately 420,000 distinct CDR3 sequences. The source material was blood T cells: a sorted CD56 or NKG2C T cell subset, CD4+ or CD8+ T cells, or bulk PBMC T cells (not recorded which). The receptor was derived from a woman in her fifties or sixties in good health. The chain employs TRBV6-2 or TRBV6-3 and TRBJ2-2; TCRdb lists TRBD2, though no DNA is available to test this call. CDR3: CASSSSGRVSAGELFF.